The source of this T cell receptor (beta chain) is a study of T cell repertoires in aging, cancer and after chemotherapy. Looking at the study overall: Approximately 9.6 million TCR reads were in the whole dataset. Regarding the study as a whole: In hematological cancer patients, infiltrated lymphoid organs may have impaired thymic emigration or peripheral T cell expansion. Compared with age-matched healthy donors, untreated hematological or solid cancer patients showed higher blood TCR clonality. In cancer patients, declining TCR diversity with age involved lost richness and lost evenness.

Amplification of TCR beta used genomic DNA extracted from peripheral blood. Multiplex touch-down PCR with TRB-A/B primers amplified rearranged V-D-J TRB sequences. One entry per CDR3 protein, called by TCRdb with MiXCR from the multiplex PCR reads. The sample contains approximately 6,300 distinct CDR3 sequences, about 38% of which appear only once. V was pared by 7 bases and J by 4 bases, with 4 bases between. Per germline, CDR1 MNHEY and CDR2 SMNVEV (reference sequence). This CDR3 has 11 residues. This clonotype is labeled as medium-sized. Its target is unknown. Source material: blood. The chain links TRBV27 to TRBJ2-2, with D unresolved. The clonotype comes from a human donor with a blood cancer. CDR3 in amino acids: CASKGTGELFF. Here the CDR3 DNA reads TGTGCCAGCAAGGGCACCGGGGAGCTGTTTTTT.